The 5 T cell receptor beta chains below come from one sample, sequenced in a study of human T cells and chemical hapten exposure (dated by TCRdb to the early 2020s). The library was generated by RACE. The listed sequencing device is NextSeq 500. TCRdb reanalyzed the raw reads on its own, using fastp at Q25 for trimming and MiXCR for clone calling, and kept in-frame beta chains. Each CDR3 protein gets just one entry, which takes the most common genes and DNA from the rows behind it. The sample data list under 450,000 distinct CDR3 sequences, and about 6.3% of these were observed just once. The ten largest clones capture about 5% of the sample. The sample's time point, from its label and the paper: patch test 2, 6 weeks after DPC sensitization. The label giving this sample's treatment or condition can be read as: therapeutic diphenylcyclopropenone sensitization with weekly scalp DPC. The starting material was whole blood, obtained in connection with sensitization to the hapten diphenylcyclopropenone (DPC). The receptors originated from a woman younger than 30 with alopecia areata. Some clones in this sample may be carry-over from other donors' samples.

This clonotype turned up a few times. The chain links TRBV7-2 to TRBJ1-2, with TRBD1 matching over 9 bases. The V segment lost 8 bases and the J segment 4 bases; nucleotides outside the gene matches: 14. The CDR3 has 16 residues. Germline V lookup: CDR1 SGHTA, CDR2 FQGNSA. The CDR3 bases are TGTGCCAGCGCCCGGGGGGGACAGGGCGCGGGCTATGGCTACACCTTC. It translates to CASARGGQGAGYGYTF.

This clonotype was seen only a few times. The chain uses TRBV9 and TRBJ1-6; TRBD1 matches at 7 bases. Per the germline V gene, CDR1 is SGDLS and CDR2 is YYNGEE. CDR3 length equals 15 residues. Germline trimming cut 0 bases from V and 9 bases from J; bases unmatched to any gene: 6. The CDR3 sequence: CASSVGEGAGSPLHF. CDR3 DNA sequence: TGTGCCAGCAGCGTAGGGGAGGGGGCAGGTTCACCCCTCCACTTT.

V and J are TRBV10-3 and TRBJ2-1; D unclear. Germline CDR1 is ENHRY and CDR2 is SYGVKD. This CDR3 comprises 15 residues. Trimming took 0 bases from V and 6 from J, leaving 12 bases between them. The CDR3 region has the DNA TGTGCCATCAGTGAGTCGGACCCTGGCCCCAATGAGCAGTTCTTC. It yields the protein CAISESDPGPNEQFF.

With regard to this clonotype: Possible read error: a much larger clone is one base away. V usage is TRBV12-3 or TRBV12-4 and J usage is TRBJ2-4; D may be TRBD1 or TRBD2 (5 bases each). The CDR3 spans 15 residues. The DNA for the CDR3 is TGTGCCAGCGGTTTACAAGGGACAGCCAAAAACATTCAGTACTTC. It translates to CASGLQGTAKNIQYF.

There are a few counts of this clonotype. The rearrangement uses TRBV6-2 or TRBV6-3 and TRBJ2-4; D perhaps matches TRBD2 (5 bases). V was shortened by 6 bases and J by 1 base, with 7 bases between the two germline ends. In germline, CDR1 is MNHEY, CDR2 SVGEGT. The CDR3 is 13 residues long. The CDR3 is CASRDFAKNIQYF. In DNA form, the CDR3 reads TGTGCCAGCAGGGACTTCGCCAAAAACATTCAGTACTTC.